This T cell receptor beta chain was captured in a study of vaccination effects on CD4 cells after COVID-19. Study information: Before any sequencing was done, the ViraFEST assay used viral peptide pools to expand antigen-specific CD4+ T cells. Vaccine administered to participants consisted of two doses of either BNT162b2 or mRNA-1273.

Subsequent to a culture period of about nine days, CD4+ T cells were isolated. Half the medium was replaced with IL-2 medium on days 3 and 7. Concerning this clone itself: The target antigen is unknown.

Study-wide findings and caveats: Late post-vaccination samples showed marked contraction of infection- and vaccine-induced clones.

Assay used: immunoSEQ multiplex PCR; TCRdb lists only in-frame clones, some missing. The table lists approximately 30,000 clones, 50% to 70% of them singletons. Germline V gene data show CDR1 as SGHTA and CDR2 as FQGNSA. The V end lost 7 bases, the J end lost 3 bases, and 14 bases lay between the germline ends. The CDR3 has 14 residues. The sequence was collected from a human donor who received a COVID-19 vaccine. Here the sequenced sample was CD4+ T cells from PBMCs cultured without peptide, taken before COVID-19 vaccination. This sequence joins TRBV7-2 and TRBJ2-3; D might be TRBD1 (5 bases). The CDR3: CASIKGLVTDTQYF. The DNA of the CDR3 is TGTGCCAGCATCAAGGGGCTAGTAACAGATACGCAGTATTTT.